What follows describes a single TCR beta chain. The antigen remains undetermined. The method was immunoSEQ multiplex PCR; TCRdb's version includes in-frame clones alone and lacks a portion of them. This sample has tens of thousands of clones; about 87% occur once, and the top ten carry 0.28%. This sample is drawn from a study of graft-versus-host responses after intestinal transplantation. The wider study: The recipients all started with anti-thymocyte globulin induction and then took tacrolimus and steroids for around three years.

The CDR3 has 14 residues. With 1 base clipped from V and 6 bases from J, the junction kept 1 base outside the gene matches. Germline V gene lookup returns CDR1 LGHNT and CDR2 FRNRAP. This specimen was unstimulated CD4+ T cells sorted from spleen or lymph node cells, taken before transplant. This TCR was sampled from a human donor who was the organ donor for an intestinal transplant. This chain uses TRBV12-5 with TRBJ1-5; 9 nucleotides agree with TRBD1. In DNA form, the CDR3 reads TGTGCTAGTGGTTTGGGACAGGGGGTTCAGCCCCAGCATTTT. Translated: CASGLGQGVQPQHF.